Sequencing of this T cell receptor (beta chain) was carried out in a study of low-dose radiotherapy and immunotherapy resistance in tumors. The table lists this clonotype with many counts. cDNA synthesis used a TRAV/TRBV-specific primer set for both chains. TCR amplification ran 20 PCR cycles using constant-region and V-primer adapter primers. TCRdb ran MiXCR on the reads and lists one entry per CDR3 protein. The sample consists of about 100,000 distinct CDR3 sequences, less than 25% of them appearing once. Time point indicated: after trial treatment. The treatment was: LDRT plus nivolumab, ipilimumab, low-dose cyclophosphamide and aspirin (RACIN trial). The sample here was PBMCs, taken after low-dose radiotherapy plus immunotherapy. The clonotype was recovered from a male donor with prostate cancer.

The DNA of the CDR3 is TGTGCCAGCAGCATCCCTAGCGGGGGGCACACAGATACGCAGTATTTT. Its translation: CASSIPSGGHTDTQYF. The gene calls are TRBV21-1 and TRBJ2-3; the table names TRBD2, a call not compared with the DNA. TRBV21-1 is annotated as a pseudogene. This CDR3 has 16 amino acids.